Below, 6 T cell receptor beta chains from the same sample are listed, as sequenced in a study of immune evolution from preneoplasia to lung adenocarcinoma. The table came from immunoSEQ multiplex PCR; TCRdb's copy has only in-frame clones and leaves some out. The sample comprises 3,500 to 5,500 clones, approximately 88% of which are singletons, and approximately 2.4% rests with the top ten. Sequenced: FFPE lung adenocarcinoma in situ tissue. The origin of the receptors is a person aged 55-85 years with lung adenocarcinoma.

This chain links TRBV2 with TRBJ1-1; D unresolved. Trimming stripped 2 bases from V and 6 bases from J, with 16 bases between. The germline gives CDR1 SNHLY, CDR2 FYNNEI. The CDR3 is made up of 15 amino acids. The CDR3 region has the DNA TGTGCCAGCAGTGAAAGATTGGGATTAAATGCTGAAGCTTTCTTT. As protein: CASSERLGLNAEAFF.

The CDR3 nucleotides are TGTGCCAGCAGTCCCCGACAGGGCGCTGGAAACACCATATATTTT. The encoded protein is CASSPRQGAGNTIYF. The genes are TRBV6-6 and TRBJ1-3; 7 nucleotides line up with TRBD1. The J segment lost 2 bases and the V segment lost 5 bases, leaving 6 bases of the junction unmatched. CDR3 length: 15 residues. The germline gives CDR1 MNHNY, CDR2 SVGAGI (reference sequence).

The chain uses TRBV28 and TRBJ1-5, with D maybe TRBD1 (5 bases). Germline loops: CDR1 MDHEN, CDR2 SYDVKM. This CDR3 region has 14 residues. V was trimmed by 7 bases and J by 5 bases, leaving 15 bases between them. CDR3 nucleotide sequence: TGTGCCAGCAACACACCGGGACTTTATCAGCCCCAGCATTTT. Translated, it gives CASNTPGLYQPQHF. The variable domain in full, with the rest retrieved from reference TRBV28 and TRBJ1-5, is DVKVTQSSRYLVKRTGEKVFLECVQDMDHENMFWYRQDPGLGLRLIYFSYDVKMKEKGDIPEGYSVSREKKERFSLILESASTNQTSMYLCASNTPGLYQPQHFGDGTRLSIL.

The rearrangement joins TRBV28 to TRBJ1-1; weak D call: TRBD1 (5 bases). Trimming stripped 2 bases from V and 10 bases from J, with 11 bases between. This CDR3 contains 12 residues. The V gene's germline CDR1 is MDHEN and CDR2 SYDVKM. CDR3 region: CASSLPLGPAFF. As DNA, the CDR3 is TGTGCCAGCAGTTTACCCCTGGGGCCAGCTTTCTTT.

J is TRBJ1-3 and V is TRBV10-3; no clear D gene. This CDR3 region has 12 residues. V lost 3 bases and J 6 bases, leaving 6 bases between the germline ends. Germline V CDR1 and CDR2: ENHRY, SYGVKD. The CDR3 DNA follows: TGTGCCATCAGTGATGAGGCAAACACCATATATTTT. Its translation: CAISDEANTIYF.

CDR3 protein: CTSSPRPGPMKNIQYF. DNA for the CDR3: TGCACCAGCAGCCCGAGGCCCGGGCCGATGAAAAACATTCAGTACTTC. The rearrangement links TRBV1 to TRBJ2-4. TRBV1 represents a pseudogene. This CDR3 has 16 amino acids.